This record covers a single T cell receptor beta chain. Its specificity is not known. This record comes from a study of CXCR3-negative and CXCR3-positive naive CD8 T cells. Study observations and caveats: Memory CD8+ cells showed much lower diversity, while both naive subsets were comparably high. Memory cells diverged, while naive CXCR3-positive and CXCR3-negative cells had similar TRBV-TRBJ usage. Because surface CD5 did not distinguish the naive subsets, TCR strength was inferred from TRB CDR3 properties.

cDNA libraries for TRB were generated by 5' RACE incorporating UMI labels. With the 5' RACE reads reprocessed, TCRdb shows one record per CDR3 protein and no DNA. Its table records tens of thousands of distinct CDR3 sequences. This CDR3 region has 14 residues. The chain recombines TRBV12-3 or TRBV12-4 with TRBJ2-1; with no DNA, the TCRdb D assignment of TRBD2 cannot be verified. The sequence was collected from a human donor in good health. Some clones in this sample may be carry-over from other donors' samples. The sample was naive CXCR3- CD8+ T cells from blood. Subset described: CD45RO-CCR7+CD27+CD95- naive CD8+ T cells lacking CXCR3 (TNR3-). The chain's CDR3 is CASSLSSGLDEQFF.